One and the same sample provided the 28 T cell receptor beta chains below, sequenced in a study of persistence of HIV-infected CD4 T cells. What these receptors recognize is not known. The libraries were made with immunoSEQ version 4 in survey mode. Clones were read by immunoSEQ multiplex PCR, and TCRdb kept only the in-frame ones, dropping some. Of about 36,000 clones in the sample, approximately 81% were seen once. Cells were stimulated with overlapping HIV-1 Gag 15-mer peptides. CD40L/CD69 double-negative CD45RO-high memory CD4+ T cells were collected. The sequencing used cultured CD4+ T cells from PBMCs, collected from a patient who received antiretroviral therapy. The receptors were sampled from an adult with HIV. The donor label of this sample is uncertain.

The J gene is TRBJ2-3, the V gene TRBV5-4; D is perhaps TRBD2 (6 bases). The ends were cut back, 7 bases at V and 3 bases at J, with 21 bases in the middle. The CDR3 covers 16 residues. The V gene's germline CDR1 is SGHNT and CDR2 YYREEE (reference sequence). This CDR3 reads CASGVIRGRGTDTQYF. The CDR3, as DNA: TGTGCCAGCGGGGTGATCCGGGGTCGGGGGACAGATACGCAGTATTTT. Supplemented by reference TRBV5-4 and TRBJ2-3, the full variable domain reads ETGVTQSPTHLIKTRGQQVTLRCSSQSGHNTVSWYQQALGQGPQFIFQYYREEENGRGNFPPRFSGLQFPNYSSELNVNALELDDSALYLCASGVIRGRGTDTQYFGPGTRLTVL.

The V and J genes are TRBV25-1 and TRBJ2-2; D is perhaps TRBD2 (5 bases). In germline, CDR1 is MGHDK, CDR2 SYGVNS. Trimming took off 1 base at V and 6 bases at J, with 18 bases between the two ends. There are 17 residues in the CDR3. The CDR3 nucleotides are TGTGCCAGCAGTGAATTCGGCGGGTCGGCCCCGTCCGGGGAGCTGTTTTTT. It translates to CASSEFGGSAPSGELFF. Full variable domain (missing parts from reference TRBV25-1 and TRBJ2-2): EADIYQTPRYLVIGTGKKITLECSQTMGHDKMYWYQQDPGMELHLIHYSYGVNSTEKGDLSSESTVSRIRTEHFPLTLESARPSHTSQYLCASSEFGGSAPSGELFFGEGSRLTVL.

The gene calls are TRBV18 and TRBJ1-4; D is possibly TRBD1 (6 bases). Germline CDR1 and CDR2: KGHSH and LQKENI. The CDR3 sequence is 15 residues long. The V and J ends lost 3 bases and 5 bases respectively, with 13 bases between them. The CDR3, as DNA: TGTGCCAGCTCACCTCAAAGGGGGGGCAATGAAAAACTGTTTTTT. This translates into CASSPQRGGNEKLFF.

This chain connects TRBV2 to TRBJ2-7, with 7 bases aligning to TRBD1. Trimming removed 6 bases from V and 1 base from J; junction bases left unmatched: 0. Germline CDR1 SNHLY, CDR2 FYNNEI. The CDR3 sequence is 12 residues long. DNA of the CDR3: TGTGCCAGCAGACAGGGGTCCTACGAGCAGTACTTC. Its translation is CASRQGSYEQYF.

The V call is TRBV7-2, the J call TRBJ1-5; D remains ambiguous. CDR3 length: 15 amino acids. Germline V gene data show CDR1 as SGHTA and CDR2 as FQGNSA. V was trimmed by 1 base and J by 1 base, leaving 8 bases between them. CDR3 sequence reads: CASSLETSSNQPQHF. The CDR3 bases are TGTGCCAGCAGCTTAGAGACCTCGAGCAATCAGCCCCAGCATTTT.

The chain joins TRBV6-5 to TRBJ1-2; D perhaps matches TRBD1 (6 bases). The germline V gene encodes CDR1 MNHEY and CDR2 SVGAGI. The V gene lost 8 bases and the J gene lost 8 bases, with 21 bases spanning the gap. The CDR3 is 14 residues long. CDR3 DNA sequence: TGTGCCAGCGGCCGACAGGATACGTCCGTGGGCTACACCTTC. Amino acids: CASGRQDTSVGYTF.

The chain recombines TRBV4-2 with TRBJ1-2; D is unclear. Germline V gene sequence: CDR1 LGHNA, CDR2 YNFKEQ. V was trimmed by 1 base and J by 4 bases, leaving 10 bases between them. This CDR3 has 14 amino acids. The CDR3 DNA reads as TGTGCCAGCAGCCAAGGCGGGATCCCCTATGGCTACACCTTC. This gives the protein CASSQGGIPYGYTF.

The chain employs TRBV10-3 and TRBJ2-1; 8 nucleotides align to TRBD1. The CDR3 extends over 15 amino acids. Germline trimming cut 5 bases from V and 3 bases from J; bases unmatched to any gene: 6. Germline CDR1 is ENHRY and CDR2 is SYGVKD. The CDR3 protein is CAISPGQGIYNEQFF. CDR3 bases: TGTGCCATCAGTCCCGGACAGGGCATCTACAATGAGCAGTTCTTC.

The chain couples TRBV7-3 to TRBJ2-3, with D tentatively TRBD2 (5 bases). Trimming took off 5 bases at V and 6 bases at J, with 18 bases between the two ends. The CDR3 extends over 15 amino acids. Germline V lookup: CDR1 SGHTA, CDR2 FQGTGA. The CDR3 DNA reads TGTGCCAGCAGCGCCACTAGATCGGGGTTTGATACGCAGTATTTT. Its protein is CASSATRSGFDTQYF.

This rearrangement joins TRBV29-1 to TRBJ2-1, with 9 bases matching TRBD1. The CDR3 is 14 residues long. Germline CDR1 and CDR2: SQVTM and ANQGSEA. V trimming: 6 bases; J trimming: 2 bases; junction bases outside the gene matches: 5. The CDR3 nucleotides are TGCAGCGTAGGGACAGGGCTAGCCTACAATGAGCAGTTCTTC. Residues: CSVGTGLAYNEQFF.

This chain uses TRBV28 with TRBJ1-4; 12 nucleotides match TRBD1. CDR3 size: 18 residues. The germline gives CDR1 MDHEN, CDR2 SYDVKM. With 5 bases clipped from V and 4 bases from J, the junction kept 11 bases outside the gene matches. The CDR3 reads CASSPRLGTGGFNEKLFF. The CDR3 DNA sequence: TGTGCCAGCAGTCCACGCCTCGGGACAGGGGGCTTTAATGAAAAACTGTTTTTT.

The chain links TRBV11-3 to TRBJ2-2; 11 nucleotides match TRBD2. The CDR3 runs to 17 residues. The germline V gene encodes CDR1 SGHNT and CDR2 YENEEA. V gave up 4 bases and J gave up 6 bases; unmatched junction bases: 10. CDR3: CASSSRSGGAVAGELFF. CDR3 coding DNA: TGTGCCAGCAGCTCCCGTAGCGGGGGGGCGGTCGCCGGGGAGCTGTTTTTT. Drawing the rest from reference TRBV11-3 and TRBJ2-2, the complete variable domain is EAGVVQSPRYKIIEKKQPVAFWCNPISGHNTLYWYLQNLGQGPELLIRYENEEAVDDSQLPKDRFSAERLKGVDSTLKIQPAELGDSAVYLCASSSRSGGAVAGELFFGEGSRLTVL.

J is TRBJ2-1 and V is TRBV29-1; D possibly corresponds to TRBD2 (6 bases). The germline gives CDR1 SQVTM, CDR2 ANQGSEA. This CDR3 is 12 amino acids long. V was cut by 4 bases and J by 5 bases, with 9 bases left in between. CDR3 amino acids: CSVGGVDNEQFF. CDR3 coding DNA: TGCAGCGTTGGCGGGGTAGACAATGAGCAGTTCTTC.

Here the CDR3 reads CASSYEVFYEQYF. The CDR3 DNA reads TGTGCCAGCAGTTACGAGGTTTTCTACGAGCAGTACTTC. The rearrangement links TRBV6-5 to TRBJ2-7; no clear D gene. The CDR3 length is 13 residues. Deletions cut 2 bases from V and 3 bases from J, with 8 bases between. Germline CDR1 MNHEY, CDR2 SVGAGI.

This chain uses TRBV5-1 with TRBJ1-4; D unclear. V dropped 0 bases and J dropped 8 bases, with 8 bases sitting between them. The germline V gene has CDR1 SGHRS and CDR2 YFSETQ. This CDR3 comprises 13 residues. DNA of the CDR3: TGCGCCAGCAGCTTGGTTGGTGGGGAAAAACTGTTTTTT. Amino acids: CASSLVGGEKLFF.

The V call is TRBV7-3, the J call TRBJ2-5; 7 nucleotides match TRBD1. V lost 5 bases and J lost 4; bases outside the gene matches: 16. CDR3 length: 17 residues. The germline gives CDR1 SGHTA, CDR2 FQGTGA. The CDR3, as DNA: TGTGCCAGCAGCCCGAACGGCAGGGGGATCTTAGGAGAGACCCAGTACTTC. Protein sequence: CASSPNGRGILGETQYF. The entire variable domain, with the rest obtained from reference TRBV7-3 and TRBJ2-5, is as follows: GAGVSQTPSNKVTEKGKYVELRCDPISGHTALYWYRQSLGQGPEFLIYFQGTGAADDSGLPNDRFFAVRPEGSVSTLKIQRTERGDSAVYLCASSPNGRGILGETQYFGPGTRLLVL.

The chain combines TRBV28 with TRBJ1-2; no clear D gene. CDR1 and CDR2 (germline): MDHEN, SYDVKM. The ends were cut back, 4 bases at V and 4 bases at J, with 7 bases in the middle. CDR3 size: 12 residues. The CDR3: CASSSETYGYTF. For the CDR3, the DNA is TGTGCCAGCAGTTCAGAGACCTATGGCTACACCTTC.

The rearrangement joins TRBV9 to TRBJ1-2, with 12 nucleotides matching TRBD1. The CDR3 extends over 14 amino acids. Germline trimming cut 7 bases from V and 9 bases from J; bases unmatched to any gene: 10. Germline assignment: CDR1 SGDLS and CDR2 YYNGEE. The CDR3 DNA reads TGTGCCAGCTCTCTCACGGGACAGGGGGCTAGCTACACCTTC. Residues: CASSLTGQGASYTF.

The genes are TRBV11-2 and TRBJ2-3; 11 bases are shared with TRBD2. V lost 5 bases to trimming and J lost 7 bases; unmatched junction nucleotides: 5. CDR1 is SGHAT and CDR2 is FQNNGV in the germline V gene. The CDR3 contains 14 residues. The CDR3 bases are TGTGCCAGCAGCATAGCGGGGGGGCCAAATACGCAGTATTTT. Its translation: CASSIAGGPNTQYF.

DNA of the CDR3: TGTGCCAGCAGCCCCGGTGGAAGGAGCAATCAGCCCCAGCATTTT. Protein sequence: CASSPGGRSNQPQHF. The gene calls are TRBV7-8 and TRBJ1-5; the D is unclear. CDR3 size: 15 residues. Germline V gene lookup returns CDR1 SGHVS and CDR2 FQNEAQ. With 5 bases removed from V and 1 base from J, the gap between germline ends came to 12 bases.

The chain uses TRBV10-3 and TRBJ2-7; D unresolved. The CDR3 is made up of 15 amino acids. Germline V lookup: CDR1 ENHRY, CDR2 SYGVKD. Deletions cut 0 bases from V and 4 bases from J, with 13 bases between. DNA for the CDR3: TGTGCCATCAGTGAGTCGAGTAGCAGAGCATACGAGCAGTACTTC. Translated, it gives CAISESSSRAYEQYF.

The chain couples TRBV2 to TRBJ2-2; tentative D call: TRBD1 (6 bases). Deletions cut 6 bases from V and 4 bases from J, with 15 bases between. The CDR3 consists of 15 residues. Per the germline V gene, CDR1 is SNHLY and CDR2 is FYNNEI. The CDR3 protein is CASREIIGGTGELFF. CDR3 nucleotide sequence: TGTGCCAGCAGGGAAATCATAGGGGGCACCGGGGAGCTGTTTTTT.

The CDR3 here is CATSDMTGRNEQFF. The CDR3 DNA reads TGTGCCACCAGTGACATGACAGGGAGGAATGAGCAGTTCTTC. The rearrangement joins TRBV24-1 to TRBJ2-1; tentative D call: TRBD1 (7 bases). Germline-derived CDR1 and CDR2 are KGHDR and SFDVKD. This CDR3 contains 14 residues. Trimming cost V 4 bases and J 7 bases, with 13 bases left between them.

This chain uses TRBV9 with TRBJ2-7; 7 bases are a match to TRBD1. Germline-derived CDR1 and CDR2 are SGDLS and YYNGEE. V was clipped by 3 bases and J by 6 bases; unmatched bases: 3. The CDR3 has 12 residues. CDR3 coding DNA: TGTGCCAGCAGCGAAACAGGGGTCGAGCAGTACTTC. Translating it yields CASSETGVEQYF.

The chain joins TRBV10-3 to TRBJ1-1; possible D gene TRBD1, 6 bases. This CDR3 contains 14 residues. Germline-derived CDR1 and CDR2 are ENHRY and SYGVKD. V was clipped by 0 bases and J by 5 bases, with 10 bases between them. CDR3 coding DNA: TGTGCCATCAGTGAGTCGCAGGGGAGGACTGAAGCTTTCTTT. The encoded protein is CAISESQGRTEAFF.

A single count supports this clone. The V gene is TRBV19, the J gene TRBJ2-3; 9 positions agree with TRBD2. With V trimmed by 3 bases and J by 3 bases, 7 bases remained unmatched. The CDR3 runs to 16 residues. The germline V gene has CDR1 LNHDA and CDR2 SQIVND (reference sequence). The CDR3 sequence is CASSISGSGGTDTQYF. CDR3 DNA: TGTGCCAGTAGTATTAGCGGGAGTGGGGGAACAGATACGCAGTATTTT.

This clone is a singleton in its sample. The J gene is TRBJ1-1, the V gene TRBV7-9; D is unresolved. There are 13 residues in the CDR3. Germline V gene data show CDR1 as SEHNR and CDR2 as FQNEAQ (reference sequence). Trimming left V 3 bases short and J 1 base short, with 6 bases between. The CDR3 loop reads CASSFAENTEAFF. CDR3 nucleotides: TGTGCCAGCAGCTTTGCGGAGAACACTGAAGCTTTCTTT.

The chain employs TRBV5-1 and TRBJ1-3; 9 nucleotides align to TRBD1. The J segment lost 0 bases and the V segment lost 0 bases, leaving 1 base of the junction unmatched. The CDR3 covers 16 residues. Germline CDR1 and CDR2: SGHRS and YFSETQ. The CDR3 sequence: CASSLGDRVSGNTIYF. The CDR3 coding sequence is TGCGCCAGCAGCTTGGGGGACAGGGTCTCTGGAAACACCATATATTTT. The whole variable domain, remainder taken from reference TRBV5-1 and TRBJ1-3, is KAGVTQTPRYLIKTRGQQVTLSCSPISGHRSVSWYQQTPGQGLQFLFEYFSETQRNKGNFPGRFSGRQFSNSRSEMNVSTLELGDSALYLCASSLGDRVSGNTIYFGEGSWLTVV.